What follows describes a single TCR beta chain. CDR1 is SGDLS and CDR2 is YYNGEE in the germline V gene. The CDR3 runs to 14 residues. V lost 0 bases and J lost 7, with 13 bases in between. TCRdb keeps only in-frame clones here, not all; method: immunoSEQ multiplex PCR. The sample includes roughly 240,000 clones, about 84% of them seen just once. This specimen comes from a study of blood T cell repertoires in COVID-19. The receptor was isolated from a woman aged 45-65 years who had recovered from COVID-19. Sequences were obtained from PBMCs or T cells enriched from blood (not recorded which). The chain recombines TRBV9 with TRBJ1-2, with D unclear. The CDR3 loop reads CASSVEAGATGYTF. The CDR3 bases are TGTGCCAGCAGCGTAGAGGCCGGAGCAACTGGCTACACCTTC.